The entry below describes one T cell receptor beta chain. No antigen is known for it. The sample originates from a study of T cell responses to AZD1222 COVID-19 vaccine. TCRdb's copy holds only in-frame clones and misses some; the assay was immunoSEQ multiplex PCR. The top ten hold roughly 6% of the sample, which has approximately 96,000 clones, about 86% seen once. The study's findings and limits: Across spike, vaccine-associated CD4 TCRs were found, dominant at 160-218 and 743-854. Close to half of all spike-specific TCRs reportedly target regions of the variants that are unmutated.

Second-dose recipients at about 4 or about 12 weeks were treated as one pooled group. This specimen was peripheral blood, taken 28 days after the second AZD1222 dose. This TCR was sampled from an adult who received the AZD1222 COVID-19 vaccine.

The CDR3 nucleotides are TGTGCCAGCAGCCTAGCTAGAGCCGCAGATACGCAGTATTTT. Amino acids: CASSLARAADTQYF. The V call is TRBV13, the J call TRBJ2-3; TRBD2 might be the D (5 bases). Trimming removed 5 bases at V and 4 bases at J, with 13 bases between. The CDR3 runs to 14 residues. Looked up from germline, CDR1 is PRHDT and CDR2 is FYEKMQ (reference sequence).